The 17 T cell receptor beta chains presented below share a single source sample, sequenced in a study of circulating CD8 cells and anti-PD-1 response in melanoma. Live CD3+CD8+TCRalphabeta+ cells were sorted into four subsets by PD-1 and/or TIGIT. TCR libraries were prepared from roughly 15 ng of total RNA with the QIAseq Immune Repertoire TCR panel. TCRdb re-called the reads with MiXCR, one entry per CDR3 protein. The data show more than 500 distinct CDR3 sequences, 6.3% seen once. This specimen consisted of CD8+ T cells from PBMCs, obtained at baseline or after one month of anti-PD-1 therapy (not recorded which). These receptors were taken from a human donor with melanoma.

Concerning this clonotype itself: This may be a read error, as it is one base from a much larger clone. The rearrangement uses TRBV6-1 and TRBJ1-1; a weak D match, TRBD1 (6 bases). The CDR3 length is 12 residues. Germline lookup yields CDR1 MNHNS and CDR2 SASEGT. CDR3 loop: CASSELQGEAIF. CDR3 DNA sequence: TGTGCCAGCAGTGAACTACAGGGTGAAGCTATCTTT.

Within the sample, this clonotype is medium-sized. V and J are TRBV5-1 and TRBJ1-4; D perhaps matches TRBD1 (5 bases). Trimming took off 9 bases at V and 8 bases at J, with 17 bases between the two ends. The CDR3 is made up of 13 amino acids. In germline, CDR1 is SGHRS, CDR2 YFSETQ. The CDR3 loop reads CATRAQGGEKLFF. The CDR3 coding sequence is TGCGCCACCAGGGCCCAGGGAGGGGAAAAACTGTTTTTT.

In its sample, this clonotype ranks as large. The rearrangement joins TRBV28 to TRBJ2-5; the match to TRBD1 covers 9 bases. The CDR3 spans 16 residues. With 4 bases clipped from V and 2 bases from J, the junction kept 8 bases outside the gene matches. Per germline, CDR1 MDHEN and CDR2 SYDVKM. The CDR3 here is CASSYMTGGLQETQYF. The CDR3 nucleotides are TGTGCCAGCAGTTACATGACAGGGGGTTTACAAGAGACCCAGTACTTC.

In regard to this clonotype: Being one base from a much bigger clone, this may be a read error. This chain links TRBV27 with TRBJ2-1; D tentatively fits TRBD1 or TRBD2 (5 bases each). In germline, CDR1 is MNHEY, CDR2 SMNVEV (reference sequence). This CDR3 region has 15 residues. V lost 10 bases and J lost 8, with 24 bases in between. CDR3 bases: TGTGCCACCATTCCCGGGACCTCGTGGTGGGATGAGCAGTTCTTC. This translates into CATIPGTSWWDEQFF.

This clonotype ranks as medium-sized (0.01 to 0.1%). This chain connects TRBV7-6 to TRBJ2-1, with 9 bases identical to TRBD2. CDR3 length: 15 residues. CDR1 and CDR2 (germline): SGHVS, FNYEAQ. Trimming cost V 5 bases and J 9 bases; bases outside gene matches: 11. DNA for the CDR3: TGTGCCAGCAGCCTTTTGGCTGCGGGGGGGTCTGAGCAGTTCTTC. Translating it yields CASSLLAAGGSEQFF.

In its sample, this clonotype is medium-sized. The gene calls are TRBV7-2 and TRBJ2-7, with a weak D call TRBD1 (6 bases). Germline V gives CDR1 SGHTA, CDR2 FQGNSA. The CDR3 spans 16 residues. Trimming cost V 5 bases and J 0 bases, with 17 bases left between them. The CDR3 is CASSLTQGQFSYEQYF. In nucleotides, the CDR3 is TGTGCCAGCAGCCTGACACAAGGACAGTTCTCCTACGAGCAGTACTTC.

By share, this clonotype counts as large. V gene TRBV2 combines with J gene TRBJ2-1; 8 bases are shared with TRBD2. Germline loops: CDR1 SNHLY, CDR2 FYNNEI. This CDR3 has 15 amino acids. After removal of 3 bases from V and 5 bases from J, the junction contained 6 bases not matched to a gene. CDR3 in amino acids: CASSDSLAENNEQFF. DNA for the CDR3: TGTGCCAGCAGTGACTCACTAGCGGAGAACAATGAGCAGTTCTTC.

This clonotype is categorized as medium-sized (0.01 to 0.1%). This sequence joins TRBV9 and TRBJ2-1; TRBD2 matches 10 bases. With V trimmed by 0 bases and J by 8 bases, 11 bases remained unmatched. Germline V gene sequence: CDR1 SGDLS, CDR2 YYNGEE. This CDR3 contains 17 residues. CDR3 DNA sequence: TGTGCCAGCAGCGTAGCGAAGCGGGGGGGCCCCAGTTATGAGCAGTTCTTC. Translation gives CASSVAKRGGPSYEQFF.

In this sample, this clonotype is medium-sized. This chain links TRBV2 with TRBJ2-1; 9 bases match TRBD1. Per the germline V gene, CDR1 is SNHLY and CDR2 is FYNNEI. The CDR3 runs to 16 residues. Trimming at V came to 5 bases and at J to 0 bases, leaving 5 bases not matched to a gene. The CDR3, as DNA: TGTGCCAGCAGTTATCGGACAGGGGACTCCTACAATGAGCAGTTCTTC. Translating gives CASSYRTGDSYNEQFF.

Judged by abundance, this clonotype is hyperexpanded. The chain links TRBV7-2 to TRBJ2-1; maybe TRBD2 (6 bases). The CDR3 is 15 residues long. V was shortened by 4 bases and J by 2 bases, with 12 bases between the two germline ends. Per the germline V gene, CDR1 is SGHTA and CDR2 is FQGNSA. CDR3 nucleotides: TGTGCCAGCAGCTCCGGCTCGGGGGCCTACAATGAGCAGTTCTTC. The encoded protein is CASSSGSGAYNEQFF.

By sample fraction, this clonotype is medium-sized. The chain is built from TRBV10-3 and TRBJ1-1; no reliable D call. The germline CDR1 and CDR2 sequences are ENHRY and SYGVKD. This CDR3 contains 11 residues. Trimming cost V 3 bases and J 2 bases, with 1 base left between them. The CDR3 sequence is CAISENTEAFF. CDR3 DNA sequence: TGTGCCATCAGTGAAAACACTGAAGCTTTCTTT.

By frequency in the sample, this clonotype is medium-sized. This chain joins TRBV7-2 and TRBJ2-2, with D tentatively TRBD1 or TRBD2 (5 bases each). Trimming shortened V by 1 base and J by 6 bases, and 6 bases separated the two germline ends. This CDR3 is built from 13 residues. Germline assignment: CDR1 SGHTA and CDR2 FQGNSA. The CDR3 reads CASSLVGAGELFF. In DNA, the CDR3 is TGTGCCAGCAGCTTAGTGGGGGCCGGGGAGCTGTTTTTT.

As concerns this clonotype: Just one base apart from a much larger clone, this may be a read error. The V and J genes are TRBV28 and TRBJ2-1; perhaps TRBD1 as D (5 bases). CDR3 length: 13 residues. Germline loops: CDR1 MDHEN, CDR2 SYDVKM. CDR3 coding DNA: TGTGCCTGCAGTTTAGGCCTCCAGGGTGAGCAGTTCTTC. Encoded protein: CACSLGLQGEQFF.

The table lists this clonotype with a few counts. This clone may be a read error of a much larger clone one base away. The CDR3 does not end in the conserved phenylalanine or tryptophan, so this is likely a read error. The gene calls are TRBV7-8 and TRBJ2-5; 7 nucleotides match TRBD1. Germline CDR1 SGHVS, CDR2 FQNEAQ. There are 15 residues in the CDR3. Unmatched junction bases numbered 7, after V lost 2 bases and J lost 4 bases. CDR3 sequence reads: CASSLLGGLGETQYL. CDR3 DNA sequence: TGTGCCAGCAGCTTATTAGGGGGCTTAGGAGAGACCCAGTACCTC.

Within the sample, this clonotype is medium-sized (0.01 to 0.1%). This chain uses TRBV20-1 with TRBJ2-3; D call uncertain. The CDR3 runs 11 residues. Germline assignment: CDR1 DFQATT and CDR2 SNEGSKA (reference sequence). V was shortened by 0 bases and J by 6 bases, with 4 bases between the two germline ends. In DNA, the CDR3 is TGCAGTGCTAGAGATTATGATACGCAGTATTTT. Translating it yields CSARDYDTQYF.

This clonotype is large by share. J is TRBJ1-6 and V is TRBV27; D call uncertain. V was shortened by 2 bases and J by 3 bases, with 11 bases between the two germline ends. Germline CDR1 reads MNHEY; CDR2 reads SMNVEV (reference sequence). There are 16 residues in the CDR3. Here the CDR3 DNA reads TGTGCCAGCAGTTTACGGGTACACGGCTATAATTCACCCCTCCACTTT. Amino acid sequence: CASSLRVHGYNSPLHF.

This clonotype is deemed large (0.1 to 1%). This chain joins TRBV5-4 and TRBJ2-1; D ambiguous. The CDR3 spans 15 residues. V lost 0 bases and J 3 bases, leaving 10 bases between the germline ends. In germline, CDR1 is SGHNT, CDR2 YYREEE (reference sequence). CDR3 nucleotide sequence: TGTGCCAGCAGCTTGGAGCGTAAAAGCTACAATGAGCAGTTCTTC. Protein product: CASSLERKSYNEQFF.